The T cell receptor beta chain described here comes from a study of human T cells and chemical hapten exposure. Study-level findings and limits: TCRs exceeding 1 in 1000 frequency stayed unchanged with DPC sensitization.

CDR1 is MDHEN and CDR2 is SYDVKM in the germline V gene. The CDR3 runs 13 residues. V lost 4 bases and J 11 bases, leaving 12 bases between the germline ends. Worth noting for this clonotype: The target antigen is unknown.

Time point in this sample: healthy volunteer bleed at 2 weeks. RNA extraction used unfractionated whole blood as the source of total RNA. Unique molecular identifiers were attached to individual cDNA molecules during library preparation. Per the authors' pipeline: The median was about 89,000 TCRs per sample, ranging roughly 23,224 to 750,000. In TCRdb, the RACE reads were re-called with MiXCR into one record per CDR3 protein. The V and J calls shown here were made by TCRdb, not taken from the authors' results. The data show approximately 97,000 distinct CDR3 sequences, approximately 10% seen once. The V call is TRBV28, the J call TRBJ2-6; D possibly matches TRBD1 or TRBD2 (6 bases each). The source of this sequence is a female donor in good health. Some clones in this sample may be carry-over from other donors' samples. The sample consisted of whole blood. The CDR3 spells CASSYGGIDVLTF. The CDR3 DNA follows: TGTGCCAGCAGTTACGGGGGCATCGACGTCCTGACTTTC.